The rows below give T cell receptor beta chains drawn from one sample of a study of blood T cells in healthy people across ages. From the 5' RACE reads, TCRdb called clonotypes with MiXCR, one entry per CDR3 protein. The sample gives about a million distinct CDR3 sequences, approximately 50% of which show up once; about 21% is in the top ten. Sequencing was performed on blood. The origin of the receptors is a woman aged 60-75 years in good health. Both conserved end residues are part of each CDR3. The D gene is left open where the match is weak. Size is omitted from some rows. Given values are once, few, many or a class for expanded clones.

CASSMDSWQFF	TGTGCCAGCAGTATGGACAGTTGGCAGTTCTTC	NA	NA	TRBV19	TRBJ2-1
CSARDLLQNTGELFF	TGCAGTGCTAGAGATCTACTTCAGAACACCGGGGAGCTGTTTTTT	NA	NA	TRBV20-1	TRBJ2-2
CASSPPRTGEETQYF	TGTGCCAGCTCACCACCGAGGACAGGGGAAGAGACCCAGTACTTC	TRBD1	few	TRBV18	TRBJ2-5
CSARDGAGDQETQYF	TGCAGTGCTAGAGATGGGGCGGGGGACCAAGAGACCCAGTACTTC	TRBD2	NA	TRBV20-1	TRBJ2-5
CASSHRDRGLGFNEKLFF	TGCGCCAGCAGCCATAGGGACAGGGGGCTGGGGTTTAATGAAAAACTGTTTTTT	TRBD1	NA	TRBV4-1	TRBJ1-4
CASGNGKNIQYF	TGTGCCAGCGGAAACGGGAAAAACATTCAGTACTTC	NA	NA	TRBV6-5	TRBJ2-4
CASGTGTSGSNEQFF	TGCGCCAGCGGGACTGGGACTAGCGGGAGTAATGAGCAGTTCTTC	TRBD2	NA	TRBV5-1	TRBJ2-1
CSALFSGRAGYEQYF	TGCAGTGCTTTGTTTAGCGGGAGGGCCGGGTACGAGCAGTACTTC	TRBD2	many	TRBV20-1	TRBJ2-7
CASSPAGRSYEQYF	TGTGCCAGCAGCCCCGCGGGGCGCTCCTACGAGCAGTACTTC	NA	many	TRBV6-6	TRBJ2-7
CASRSTGTGINEKLFF	TGTGCCAGTAGGAGTACGGGGACAGGAATTAATGAAAAACTGTTTTTT	TRBD1	NA	TRBV19	TRBJ1-4
CASSSPNKGADTQYF	TGTGCCAGCTCATCCCCGAACAAGGGAGCAGATACGCAGTATTTT	NA	NA	TRBV18	TRBJ2-3
CSARDRTNTEAFF	TGCAGTGCTAGAGATCGGACGAACACTGAAGCTTTCTTT	NA	NA	TRBV20-1	TRBJ1-1
CASSLVGLAVTDTQYF	TGTGCCAGCAGCTTGGTAGGGCTAGCGGTCACAGATACGCAGTATTTT	TRBD2	few	TRBV28	TRBJ2-3
CSASAGTSGSIYEQYF	TGCAGTGCGTCCGCCGGGACTAGCGGGAGTATCTACGAGCAGTACTTC	TRBD2	NA	TRBV20-1	TRBJ2-7
CASSAEDLDNKYEQYF	TGTGCCAGCAGTGCTGAGGATTTAGACAATAAGTACGAGCAGTACTTC	NA	few	TRBV25-1	TRBJ2-7
CASSQDWRDRGYYEQYF	TGTGCCAGCAGCCAAGACTGGCGGGACAGGGGATACTACGAGCAGTACTTC	TRBD1	few	TRBV4-2	TRBJ2-7
CAISSGTGNNEQYF	TGTGCCATCAGTTCCGGGACAGGCAACAATGAGCAGTACTTC	TRBD1	NA	TRBV10-3	TRBJ2-5
CSVESPATGGVIGGYTF	TGCAGCGTTGAATCTCCTGCGACAGGTGGCGTTATTGGTGGCTACACCTTC	NA	NA	TRBV29-1	TRBJ1-2
CASSGPPYSGANVLTF	TGTGCCAGTTCGGGACCTCCCTACTCTGGGGCCAACGTCCTGACTTTC	NA	NA	TRBV12-3/TRBV12-4	TRBJ2-6
CASSHRGEWNTQYF	TGTGCCAGCAGCCATCGAGGGGAGTGGAATACGCAGTATTTT	NA	NA	TRBV3-1	TRBJ2-3
CASSPAPGVGGEKLFF	TGCGCCAGCAGCCCCGCCCCGGGGGTTGGGGGTGAAAAACTGTTTTTT	NA	NA	TRBV5-1	TRBJ1-4
CASSFTSPTDTQYF	TGCGCCAGCAGCTTTACTAGTCCTACAGATACGCAGTATTTT	NA	NA	TRBV5-1	TRBJ2-3
CASSRDSSWAQYF	TGTGCCAGCAGCCGGGACAGCTCATGGGCCCAGTACTTC	TRBD1	NA	TRBV7-9	TRBJ2-4
CSGNRANTEAFF	TGCAGCGGAAACAGGGCGAACACTGAAGCTTTCTTT	NA	few	TRBV29-1	TRBJ1-1
CASSLDAGFYEQYF	TGTGCCAGCAGCTTAGATGCTGGGTTCTACGAGCAGTACTTC	NA	few	TRBV7-9	TRBJ2-7
CASSSFVTYEQYF	TGTGCCAGCAGCTCCTTTGTGACCTACGAGCAGTACTTC	NA	NA	TRBV7-2	TRBJ2-7
CASTPRPGTQYF	TGTGCCAGCACCCCGAGGCCAGGGACCCAGTACTTC	NA	NA	TRBV12-3/TRBV12-4	TRBJ2-5
CSAGWGATKNIQYF	TGCAGTGCCGGTTGGGGGGCCACCAAAAACATTCAGTACTTC	NA	NA	TRBV20-1	TRBJ2-4
CAWSVLDNTEAFF	TGTGCCTGGAGTGTCTTGGACAACACTGAAGCTTTCTTT	NA	once	TRBV30	TRBJ1-1
CASSPTGSSSYEQYF	TGCGCCAGCAGCCCAACCGGGTCGAGCTCCTACGAGCAGTACTTC	NA	NA	TRBV5-1	TRBJ2-7
CASTRSDTQYF	TGTGCCAGCACTCGTTCAGATACGCAGTATTTT	NA	few	TRBV6-1	TRBJ2-3
CASQRRSTDTQYF	TGTGCCAGCCAGCGGCGGAGCACAGATACGCAGTATTTT	NA	NA	TRBV7-3	TRBJ2-3
CASSLLGGERAFF	TGCGCCAGCAGCCTCCTGGGGGGGGAGCGAGCTTTCTTT	NA	NA	TRBV4-1	TRBJ1-1
CASSTVAGGSYEQYF	TGTGCCAGCAGTACAGTAGCGGGAGGATCCTACGAGCAGTACTTC	TRBD2	few	TRBV28	TRBJ2-7
CASSLITGVSYEQYF	TGTGCCAGCAGCTTAATTACTGGGGTCTCCTACGAGCAGTACTTC	NA	few	TRBV7-2	TRBJ2-7
CASSSSGTSGTSPSYNEQFF	TGTGCCAGCTCATCGTCCGGGACTAGCGGGACCAGCCCCTCCTACAATGAGCAGTTCTTC	TRBD2	NA	TRBV18	TRBJ2-1
CASSHAVRGNSPLHF	TGTGCCAGCAGCCATGCTGTAAGGGGGAATTCACCCCTCCACTTT	NA	NA	TRBV3-1	TRBJ1-6
CASSPDTWGTEAFF	TGTGCCAGCAGCCCCGACACTTGGGGCACTGAAGCTTTCTTT	NA	NA	TRBV7-9	TRBJ1-1
CASSLGPSVYF	TGCGCCAGCAGCTTGGGACCCTCGGTGTACTTC	NA	NA	TRBV4-3	TRBJ2-5
CSAGTGTNQPQHF	TGCAGTGCTGGAACCGGGACAAATCAGCCCCAGCATTTT	NA	NA	TRBV20-1	TRBJ1-5
CATSDPRGDYGYTF	TGTGCCACCAGTGACCCCAGGGGGGACTATGGCTACACCTTC	TRBD1	NA	TRBV24-1	TRBJ1-2
CASSPADGNEQFF	TGTGCCAGCAGCCCGGCGGATGGCAATGAGCAGTTCTTC	NA	NA	TRBV5-6	TRBJ2-1
CASSKQGAGPTYEQYF	TGCGCCAGCAGCAAACAGGGTGCGGGGCCAACCTACGAGCAGTACTTC	NA	few	TRBV5-1	TRBJ2-7
CSASRLAGINYEQYF	TGCAGTGCTAGTAGACTAGCGGGAATCAACTACGAGCAGTACTTC	TRBD2	NA	TRBV20-1	TRBJ2-7
CSVEDGVSYNEQFF	TGCAGCGTTGAGGACGGGGTTTCCTACAATGAGCAGTTCTTC	NA	NA	TRBV29-1	TRBJ2-1
CASSSLAGGHNEQFF	TGTGCCAGCAGTTCCTTAGCGGGAGGACACAATGAGCAGTTCTTC	TRBD2	NA	TRBV28	TRBJ2-1
CASGRGLAYEQYF	TGCGCCAGCGGACGGGGCTTGGCCTACGAGCAGTACTTC	NA	NA	TRBV4-1	TRBJ2-7
CASTLGESGYTF	TGTGCCAGCACCCTCGGGGAGAGCGGCTACACCTTC	NA	NA	TRBV28	TRBJ1-2
CASSELHGSWHF	TGTGCCAGCAGTGAACTTCATGGGTCCTGGCATTTT	NA	NA	TRBV2	TRBJ1-5
CASSVGNGGYTF	TGTGCCAGCAGTGTAGGGAATGGTGGCTACACCTTC	NA	NA	TRBV25-1	TRBJ1-2
CASSFFSGGTGTEAFF	TGTGCCAGCAGTTTTTTTAGCGGGGGGACGGGCACTGAAGCTTTCTTT	NA	NA	TRBV12-3/TRBV12-4	TRBJ1-1
CSARTGWGEETNEQFF	TGCAGTGCAAGAACAGGTTGGGGGGAGGAAACCAATGAGCAGTTCTTC	NA	NA	TRBV20-1	TRBJ2-1
CASTLAGHLYEQYF	TGTGCCAGCACCTTAGCAGGACACCTCTACGAGCAGTACTTC	NA	NA	TRBV7-2	TRBJ2-7
CASSDVMMVGNIQYF	TGTGCCAGCAGTGACGTGATGATGGTGGGGAACATTCAGTACTTC	NA	NA	TRBV2	TRBJ2-4
CASNMGTRTYEQYF	TGTGCCAGCAACATGGGGACTCGTACTTACGAGCAGTACTTC	NA	NA	TRBV28	TRBJ2-7
CASSLGTGGSEGEQFF	TGTGCCAGCAGTTTAGGGACAGGGGGGTCAGAGGGCGAGCAGTTCTTC	TRBD1	NA	TRBV12-3/TRBV12-4	TRBJ2-1